This TCR beta chain comes out of a study of T cells in Graves' hyperthyroidism and ophthalmopathy. Study background: Before any treatment, at initial diagnosis, peripheral blood was collected.

Based on clinical symptoms, serum thyroxine and TRAb, thyroid ultrasound and orbital computed tomography, diagnoses were reached. This CDR3 contains 13 residues. Germline loops: CDR1 KGHSH, CDR2 LQKENI. Trimming removed 1 base at V and 3 bases at J, with 6 bases between. RNA transcripts served as the template for amplifying TCR beta CDR3 regions. TCR CDR3 underwent first-round RT-PCR with the HTBI primer set. TCRdb independently ran MiXCR on the multiplex PCR reads; one entry per CDR3 protein. Among hundreds of thousands of distinct CDR3 sequences, approximately 19% were seen once, and the ten largest hold 3% to 4%. This clonotype was seen only a few times.

The chain carries TRBV18 and TRBJ1-1; D gene unclear. This receptor was identified in a woman under 30 with Graves' hyperthyroidism. Sequencing was done on a sample of blood. This chain's CDR3 is CASSPRRDTEAFF. Here the CDR3 DNA reads TGTGCCAGCTCACCACGTAGGGACACTGAAGCTTTCTTT.